One T cell receptor (beta chain) is described in this entry. This sample is drawn from a study of blood T cell repertoires in COVID-19. For the study at large: Samples of COVID-19 (acute and convalescent) were obtained from the United States, Italy and Spain.

The assay was immunoSEQ multiplex PCR, and TCRdb's table has in-frame clones only and misses some. The sample carries over 80,000 clones, 86% recorded once. The germline gives CDR1 MDHEN, CDR2 SYDVKM. Trimming stripped 6 bases from V and 1 base from J, with 10 bases between. This CDR3 contains 14 residues. The chain joins TRBV28 to TRBJ2-1; TRBD1 is a possible D gene (6 bases). The sequence was obtained from an elderly man with active or convalescent COVID-19. Sequenced: peripheral blood. The CDR3 reads CASRWDNSYNEQFF. The CDR3, as DNA: TGTGCCAGCAGGTGGGACAATTCCTACAATGAGCAGTTCTTC.